This T cell receptor beta chain is drawn from a study of T cells in Graves' hyperthyroidism and ophthalmopathy. About the research overall: It was at initial diagnosis, before any treatment, that peripheral blood was collected.

CDR3 length equals 13 residues. CDR1 is SGHAT, CDR2 FQNNGV, per germline. V lost 5 bases and J 5 bases, leaving 12 bases between the germline ends. Participants, patients aged 18 to 65, had newly diagnosed hyperthyroidism with a duration under 2 months. Patients having uncontrolled infection, another autoimmune disease, pregnancy or lactation were not included. On the basis of clinical symptoms, serum thyroxine and TRAb, thyroid ultrasound and orbital computed tomography, diagnoses were made. This clonotype was detected many times. The CDR3 regions of TCR beta were amplified from RNA transcripts. The HTBI set primed first-round TCR CDR3 RT-PCR. TCRdb re-derived calls from the multiplex PCR reads in MiXCR, one entry per CDR3 protein. The table has hundreds of thousands of distinct CDR3 sequences, 15% to 20% seen once; the top ten hold around 4%.

The sample comprised blood. This sequence originates from a woman younger than 45 with Graves' hyperthyroidism. The chain uses TRBV11-2 and TRBJ2-5; D assignment may be TRBD1 or TRBD2 (5 bases each). CDR3 sequence: CASSRTEGETQYF. CDR3 nucleotides: TGTGCCAGCAGCCGCACCGAGGGGGAGACCCAGTACTTC.